This T cell receptor (beta chain) stems from a study of cytomegalovirus exposure and HLA in healthy donors. CDR1 and CDR2 from the germline V gene are SGHNT and YYREEE (reference sequence). The CDR3 consists of 16 residues. The trim removed 2 bases at V and 6 bases at J, leaving 11 bases unmatched. PCR used 60 Vbeta primers and 13 Jbeta primers. Assay used: immunoSEQ multiplex PCR; TCRdb lists only in-frame clones, some missing. The sample has 200,000 to 250,000 clones, about 75% seen once. Sequenced: PBMCs. The source is a woman aged 25 to 39 in good health and CMV-seronegative. The V call is TRBV5-4, the J call TRBJ2-3, with 8 bases identical to TRBD2. CDR3 DNA: TGTGCCAGCAGCTTCTCGTGGAGCGGGAGTATGGATACGCAGTATTTT. Encoded protein: CASSFSWSGSMDTQYF.